This entry features one T cell receptor beta chain sequence. This entry comes from a study of cytotoxic CD8 clonotypes in ibrutinib-treated CLL. Whole-study context: The study recorded mean values of 255,043 productive templates and approximately 94,000 productive rearrangements per sample.

Germline V CDR1 and CDR2: ENHRY, SYGVKD. V lost 8 bases and J 6 bases, leaving 8 bases between the germline ends. This CDR3 contains 11 residues. Sequenced by immunoSEQ multiplex PCR; TCRdb stores in-frame clones only, minus some. The sample comprises about 330,000 clones, 67% of which are singletons, and 5% to 6.5% rests with the top ten. V usage is TRBV10-3 and J usage is TRBJ1-5, with D unresolved. Sequencing used PBMCs, obtained after 36 months of ibrutinib treatment. The clonotype originates from a human donor with chronic lymphocytic leukemia. The CDR3 is CAIGVSQPQHF. Here the CDR3 DNA reads TGTGCCATCGGAGTTAGTCAGCCCCAGCATTTT.